This T cell receptor beta chain derives from a study of T cell changes during pregnancy in multiple sclerosis. From germline, CDR1 is PRHDT and CDR2 FYEKMQ (reference sequence). CDR3 length: 18 residues. The V segment lost 5 bases and the J segment 2 bases; nucleotides outside the gene matches: 16. This table comes from immunoSEQ multiplex PCR, and its TCRdb copy is limited to in-frame clones, with some not included. Of approximately 40,000 clones in the sample, 85% to 95% are singletons; the top ten hold about 8.9%. Source: CD8+ T cells from peripheral blood mononuclear cells, taken in the third trimester of pregnancy. This receptor was obtained from a female donor with multiple sclerosis, enrolled in a pregnancy study. The chain uses TRBV13 and TRBJ1-1; 8 positions agree with TRBD1. The CDR3 DNA reads TGTGCCAGCAGCCACACAGAAAGGGGACAGGAGACAAACACTGAAGCTTTCTTT. Its translation is CASSHTERGQETNTEAFF. Full variable domain (rest looked up from reference TRBV13 and TRBJ1-1): AAGVIQSPRHLIKEKRETATLKCYPIPRHDTVYWYQQGPGQDPQFLISFYEKMQSDKGSIPDRFSAQQFSDYHSELNMSSLELGDSALYFCASSHTERGQETNTEAFFGQGTRLTVV.